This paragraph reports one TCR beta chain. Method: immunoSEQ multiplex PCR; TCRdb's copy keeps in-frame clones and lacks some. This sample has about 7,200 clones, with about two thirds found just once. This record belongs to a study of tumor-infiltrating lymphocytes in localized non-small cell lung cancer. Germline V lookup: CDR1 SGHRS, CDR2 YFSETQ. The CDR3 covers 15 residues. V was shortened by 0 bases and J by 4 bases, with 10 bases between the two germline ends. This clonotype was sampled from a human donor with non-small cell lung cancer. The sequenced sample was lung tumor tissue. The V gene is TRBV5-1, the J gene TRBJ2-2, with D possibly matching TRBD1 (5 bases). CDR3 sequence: CASSLGGIITGELFF. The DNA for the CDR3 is TGCGCCAGCAGCTTGGGGGGCATTATCACCGGGGAGCTGTTTTTT.